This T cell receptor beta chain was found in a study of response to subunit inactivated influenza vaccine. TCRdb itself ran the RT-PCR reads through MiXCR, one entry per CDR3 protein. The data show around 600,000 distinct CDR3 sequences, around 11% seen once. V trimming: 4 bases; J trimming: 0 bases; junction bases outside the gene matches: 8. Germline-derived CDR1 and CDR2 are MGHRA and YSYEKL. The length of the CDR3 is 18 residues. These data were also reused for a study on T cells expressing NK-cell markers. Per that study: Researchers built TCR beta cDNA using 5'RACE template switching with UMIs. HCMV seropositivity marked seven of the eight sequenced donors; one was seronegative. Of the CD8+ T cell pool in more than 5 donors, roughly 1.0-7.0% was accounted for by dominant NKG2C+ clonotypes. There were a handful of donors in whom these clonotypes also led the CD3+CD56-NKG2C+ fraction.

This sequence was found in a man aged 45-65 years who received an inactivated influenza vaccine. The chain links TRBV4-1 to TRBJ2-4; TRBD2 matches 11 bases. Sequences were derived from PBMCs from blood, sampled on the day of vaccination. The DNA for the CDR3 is TGCGCCAGCAGCCGGGGATTAGCGGGGGGGTCAGCCAAAAACATTCAGTACTTC. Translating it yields CASSRGLAGGSAKNIQYF.